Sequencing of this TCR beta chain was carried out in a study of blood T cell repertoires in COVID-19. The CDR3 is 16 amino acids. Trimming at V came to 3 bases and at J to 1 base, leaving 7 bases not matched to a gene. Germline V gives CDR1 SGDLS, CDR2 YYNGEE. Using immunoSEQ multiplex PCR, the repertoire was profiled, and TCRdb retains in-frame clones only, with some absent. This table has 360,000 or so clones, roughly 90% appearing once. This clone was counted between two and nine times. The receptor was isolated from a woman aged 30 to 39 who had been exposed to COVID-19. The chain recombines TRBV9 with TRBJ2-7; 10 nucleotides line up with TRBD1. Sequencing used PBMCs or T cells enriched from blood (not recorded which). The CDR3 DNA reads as TGTGCCAGCAGCGCTAATGGACAGGGGGTATCCTACGAGCAGTACTTC. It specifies CASSANGQGVSYEQYF.